These 23 T cell receptor beta chains share one sample of origin, sequenced in a study of T cells in Graves' hyperthyroidism and ophthalmopathy. The investigators amplified TCR beta CDR3 regions from RNA transcripts. The TCR CDR3 first-round RT-PCR relied on the HTBI primer set. TCRdb used MiXCR to reprocess the multiplex PCR reads, holding one entry per CDR3 protein. This table holds 380,000 or so distinct CDR3 sequences, 13% found once. Material for sequencing was blood. Receptor source: a man younger than 45 with Graves' hyperthyroidism that later progressed to Graves' ophthalmopathy.

The sample holds many counts of this clonotype. The CDR3 DNA reads as TGTGCCTGCCCGGACCGATACTCTGGAAACACCATATATTTT. Its protein product is CACPDRYSGNTIYF. V is TRBV30 and J is TRBJ1-3, with unresolved D. This CDR3 spans 14 amino acids. Germline V gene lookup returns CDR1 GTSNPN and CDR2 SVGIG (reference sequence). The germline V and J ends were trimmed by 6 bases and 0 bases, with 12 bases remaining between them.

The gene calls are TRBV29-1 and TRBJ2-7, with 9 nucleotides matching TRBD2. CDR3 length: 15 residues. CDR1 SQVTM and CDR2 ANQGSEA come from the germline V gene. Losses at the gene ends were 6 bases for V and 2 bases for J; bases not matched to a gene: 11. The CDR3: CSVSPGTSFTYEQYF. The CDR3 nucleotides read TGCAGCGTCTCACCCGGGACTAGCTTTACCTACGAGCAGTACTTC.

V is TRBV6-1 and J is TRBJ2-2; D tentatively reads TRBD1 or TRBD2 (5 bases each). Germline CDR1 MNHNS, CDR2 SASEGT. V was clipped by 4 bases and J by 6 bases, with 15 bases between them. CDR3 size: 15 residues. The CDR3 DNA reads TGTGCCAGCAGTGGGGTGGCAGGGAGTCCCGGGGAGCTGTTTTTT. As protein: CASSGVAGSPGELFF.

This clonotype has a handful of counts. The V and J genes are TRBV4-1 and TRBJ2-3; TRBD2 matches 11 bases. Trimming took 4 bases from V and 4 from J; bases not matched to a gene: 10. In germline, CDR1 is MGHRA, CDR2 YSYEKL. This CDR3 has 17 residues. The CDR3 protein is CASSRPGTSGRSDTQYF. The CDR3, as DNA: TGCGCCAGCAGCCGCCCCGGGACTAGCGGTCGTTCAGATACGCAGTATTTT.

A few counts support this clonotype. The chain recombines TRBV11-2 with TRBJ1-1, with a possible D match to TRBD1 (5 bases). V lost 2 bases, J lost 6 bases, and 10 bases lay in between. The germline V gene has CDR1 SGHAT and CDR2 FQNNGV. CDR3 size: 13 residues. The CDR3 bases are TGTGCCAGCAGCTTAATCTGGGGCGCTGAAGCTTTCTTT. Its translation: CASSLIWGAEAFF.

This clonotype was detected only a few times. This CDR3 reads CSARDLGGLLTQHF. Written as DNA, the CDR3 is TGCAGTGCTAGAGATCTGGGGGGCCTGTTGACCCAGCATTTT. The chain employs TRBV20-1 and TRBJ1-5; D is possibly TRBD1 (6 bases). V lost 0 bases to trimming and J lost 11 bases, with 17 bases between them. The CDR3 covers 14 residues. The germline V gene encodes CDR1 DFQATT and CDR2 SNEGSKA (reference sequence).

This clonotype was seen many times. The V call is TRBV9, the J call TRBJ1-2; TRBD1 agrees at 8 bases. Unmatched junction bases numbered 12, after V lost 4 bases and J lost 7 bases. This CDR3 has 15 residues. From germline, CDR1 is SGDLS and CDR2 YYNGEE. The DNA of the CDR3 is TGTGCCAGCAGCTCGGTCGACAGGGGTTTTTTTGGCTACACCTTC. It is translated as CASSSVDRGFFGYTF.

Comment on this clonotype: At one end, the junction sequence differs from germline, possibly due to a read error. The chain carries TRBV27 and TRBJ2-7; D not certain. Germline CDR1 MNHEY, CDR2 SMNVEV (reference sequence). This CDR3 has 17 residues. Here the CDR3 reads CASSSQPGYWASYEQHF. For the CDR3, the DNA is TGTGCCAGCAGTTCTCAGCCCGGGTATTGGGCTTCCTACGAGCAGCACTTC.

The chain couples TRBV29-1 to TRBJ2-5; no reliable D call. Deletions cut 4 bases from V and 5 bases from J, with 8 bases between. CDR1 is SQVTM, CDR2 ANQGSEA, per germline. The CDR3 runs 11 residues. For the CDR3, the DNA is TGCAGCGTTGCCCATGGGGAGACCCAGTACTTC. This codes for CSVAHGETQYF.

V is TRBV6-1 and J is TRBJ1-2, with TRBD1 as a possible D gene (6 bases). This CDR3 spans 15 amino acids. Per germline, CDR1 MNHNS and CDR2 SASEGT. Trimming took 7 bases from V and 7 from J, leaving 22 bases between them. CDR3 protein: CASTRGGGEGGGYTF. The CDR3 nucleotides read TGTGCCAGCACTCGAGGGGGTGGGGAAGGTGGTGGCTACACCTTC.

The rearrangement links TRBV19 to TRBJ1-5; tentative D call: TRBD1 (6 bases). Germline CDR1 is LNHDA and CDR2 is SQIVND (reference sequence). V lost 4 bases and J 7 bases, leaving 11 bases between the germline ends. The CDR3 has 13 amino acids. The CDR3, as DNA: TGTGCCAGTAGTAGCCAGGGGAAACAGCCCCAGCATTTT. This translates into CASSSQGKQPQHF.

Ten or more counts support this clonotype. The genes are TRBV27 and TRBJ1-2; D possibly corresponds to TRBD1 (6 bases). Trimming stripped 7 bases from V and 4 bases from J, with 19 bases between. CDR1 and CDR2 from the germline V gene are MNHEY and SMNVEV (reference sequence). CDR3 size: 15 residues. The CDR3 nucleotides read TGTGCCAGCACCCCGGGGGGGCTATCGGGCTATGGCTACACCTTC. Protein: CASTPGGLSGYGYTF.

Comments on this clonotype: Its ends do not fully match the called genes, so a read error is possible. V gene TRBV6-2 or TRBV6-3 combines with J gene TRBJ2-1, with 7 bases that match TRBD1. The CDR3 spans 16 residues. Germline CDR1 MNHEY, CDR2 SVGEGT. The CDR3 sequence is CAGRIKGGLSYNEQFF. CDR3 nucleotide sequence: TGTGCCGGCAGAATTAAAGGGGGCCTCTCCTACAATGAGCAGTTCTTC.

This clonotype was recorded many times. The rearrangement uses TRBV12-3 or TRBV12-4 and TRBJ2-5; either TRBD1 or TRBD2 may supply D (7 bases each). The CDR3 spans 14 residues. V dropped 8 bases and J dropped 1 base, with 14 bases sitting between them. The CDR3 spells CASGRGPSQETQYF. The DNA for the CDR3 is TGTGCCAGCGGGAGGGGGCCGTCCCAAGAGACCCAGTACTTC.

The rearrangement links TRBV11-2 to TRBJ2-2; 11 nucleotides match TRBD1. J was trimmed by 5 bases and V by 5 bases; bases with no gene match: 7. Germline assignment: CDR1 SGHAT and CDR2 FQNNGV. This CDR3 is 16 amino acids long. The CDR3 DNA is TGTGCCAGCAGCGAACCGGGACAGGGGGGAACCGGGGAGCTGTTTTTT. Amino acid sequence: CASSEPGQGGTGELFF.

The table lists this clonotype with many counts. The chain uses TRBV20-1 and TRBJ2-1, with 9 bases aligning to TRBD2. The CDR3 is 15 residues long. Trimming removed 7 bases from V and 6 bases from J; junction bases left unmatched: 13. Germline CDR1 and CDR2: DFQATT and SNEGSKA (reference sequence). The DNA of the CDR3 is TGCAGTGTTCGTGAAGCGGGGGGCCTCGTCAATGAGCAGTTCTTC. It codes for CSVREAGGLVNEQFF.

This clonotype was counted many times. This chain connects TRBV7-9 to TRBJ2-3; D not certain. The ends were cut back, 8 bases at V and 1 base at J, with 7 bases in the middle. This CDR3 region has 12 residues. Germline V gene lookup returns CDR1 SEHNR and CDR2 FQNEAQ (reference sequence). CDR3 protein: CASGYGTDTQYF. DNA for the CDR3: TGTGCCAGCGGATACGGCACAGATACGCAGTATTTT.

The sample holds many counts of this clonotype. The CDR3: CASRLAGWANQPQHF. CDR3 sequence (DNA): TGTGCCAGCAGACTTGCAGGTTGGGCGAATCAGCCCCAGCATTTT. The chain uses TRBV28 and TRBJ1-5; D remains ambiguous. V was pared by 6 bases and J by 4 bases, with 16 bases between. This CDR3 is 15 amino acids long. CDR1 MDHEN and CDR2 SYDVKM come from the germline V gene.

The chain links TRBV6-2 or TRBV6-3 to TRBJ1-1; 8 bases align to TRBD1. CDR3 length equals 12 residues. The V and J ends lost 6 bases and 11 bases, in that order; junction bases with no gene match: 8. Germline V lookup: CDR1 MNHEY, CDR2 SVGEGT. The DNA for the CDR3 is TGTGCCAGCAGCTCGACAGGGGTTCGGGCTTTCTTT. Translated: CASSSTGVRAFF.

The V and J genes are TRBV7-2 and TRBJ1-5; 8 nucleotides match TRBD1. The CDR3 extends over 17 amino acids. Trimming at V came to 3 bases and at J to 0 bases, leaving 7 bases not matched to a gene. Looked up from germline, CDR1 is SGHTA and CDR2 is FQGNSA. The CDR3 is CASSFAGGMASNQPQHF. CDR3 DNA sequence: TGTGCCAGCAGCTTTGCAGGGGGCATGGCTAGCAATCAGCCCCAGCATTTT.

At least ten counts were recorded for this clonotype. The chain carries TRBV5-1 and TRBJ1-1; D is perhaps TRBD1 (5 bases). Looked up from germline, CDR1 is SGHRS and CDR2 is YFSETQ. Between the trimmed V and J ends, which lost 0 bases and 3 bases, there was a span of 12 bases. This CDR3 is built from 15 residues. The CDR3 DNA follows: TGCGCCAGCAGCTTGGTTGGGGGTGGGGACACTGAAGCTTTCTTT. Translation: CASSLVGGGDTEAFF.

Concerning this clonotype itself: Since a much larger clone is just one base distant, this may be a read error. The chain has TRBV20-1 and TRBJ2-5; 8 bases fit TRBD1. Germline lookup yields CDR1 DFQATT and CDR2 SNEGSKA (reference sequence). The CDR3 sequence is 13 residues long. This chain's CDR3 is CGATGGTIGTQYF. The CDR3 bases are TGCGGTGCTACAGGGGGGACGATAGGGACCCAGTACTTC.

This clonotype occurred many times. The chain employs TRBV10-3 and TRBJ1-1, with 11 positions matching TRBD1. After removal of 4 bases from V and 5 bases from J, the junction contained 0 bases not matched to a gene. The CDR3 length is 13 residues. CDR1 and CDR2 from the germline V gene are ENHRY and SYGVKD. The CDR3 nucleotides read TGTGCCATCAGTGGGGACAGGGGGACTGAAGCTTTCTTT. Protein sequence: CAISGDRGTEAFF.